This TCR beta chain was obtained from a study of OX40 agonist ivuxolimab in advanced cancers. Patients were ruled out by autoimmune disease history or systemic immunosuppression. Remarks on this clone: Its antigen is not identified.

Study results and caveats: Averaging showed that CD8+ T cells had more expanded clones than CD4+ did. At 0.1 to 3.0 mg/kg and by week 6, CD4+ and CD8+ T cells in the blood had expanded clonally.

The assay was immunoSEQ multiplex PCR, and TCRdb's table has in-frame clones only and misses some. The profile shows approximately 60,000 clones, under 85% of them singletons. The starting material was CD4+ or CD8+ T cells sorted from blood, obtained in a trial of the OX40 agonist ivuxolimab. The clonotype originates from an adult with an advanced solid tumor such as melanoma, head and neck, liver or kidney cancer.

The CDR3 loop reads CASSFGGGAFYEQYF. Written as DNA, the CDR3 is TGTGCCAGCAGTTTTGGGGGGGGCGCGTTCTACGAGCAGTACTTC. The chain recombines TRBV28 with TRBJ2-7; possible D gene TRBD2, 7 bases. V was pared by 3 bases and J by 3 bases, with 15 bases between. The germline V gene encodes CDR1 MDHEN and CDR2 SYDVKM. CDR3 size: 15 residues.